The next 16 T cell receptor beta chains were all read from a single sample in a study of cytomegalovirus exposure and HLA in healthy donors. PCR amplification relied on 60 Vbeta primers (plus 13 Jbeta primers). Sequenced by immunoSEQ multiplex PCR; TCRdb stores in-frame clones only, minus some. The table has approximately 110,000 clones, 65% to 80% seen once. The material sequenced was PBMCs. The origin of the receptors is a human donor in good health.

This clone was observed a few times. The chain has TRBV28 and TRBJ2-7; 12 bases map to TRBD1. This CDR3 contains 14 residues. V dropped 8 bases and J dropped 3; count of bases not matched to a gene: 5. Germline CDR1 is MDHEN and CDR2 is SYDVKM. CDR3 in amino acids: CASWGQGANYEQYF. CDR3 sequence (DNA): TGTGCCAGCTGGGGACAGGGGGCAAACTACGAGCAGTACTTC.

CDR3 DNA: TGTGCCAGCAGTCTGAGGGGTCCGGGAGGCAACGAGCAGTACTTC. It codes for CASSLRGPGGNEQYF. The rearrangement uses TRBV7-9 and TRBJ2-7; 7 bases fit TRBD2. Germline V lookup: CDR1 SEHNR, CDR2 FQNEAQ (reference sequence). J lost 5 bases, V lost 6 bases, and 13 bases had no gene match. This CDR3 region has 15 residues.

The count of this clone is one. This chain connects TRBV9 to TRBJ2-1; 9 bases agree with TRBD1. With 0 bases clipped from V and 2 bases from J, the junction kept 6 bases outside the gene matches. This CDR3 has 17 residues. Germline-derived CDR1 and CDR2 are SGDLS and YYNGEE. DNA for the CDR3: TGTGCCAGCAGCGTAGGAGGGGACAGGGTACCCTACAATGAGCAGTTCTTC. It specifies CASSVGGDRVPYNEQFF.

Details on this clone: This specimen includes other DNA sequences encoding the same CDR3. CDR3 in DNA: TGTGCCAGTAGTATTGGAGGGCCGAGTACAGATACGCAGTATTTT. This translates into CASSIGGPSTDTQYF. V gene TRBV19 combines with J gene TRBJ2-3; possible D gene TRBD2, 6 bases. This CDR3 spans 15 amino acids. Germline lookup yields CDR1 LNHDA and CDR2 SQIVND (reference sequence). Trimming pared 3 bases from V and 3 bases from J, leaving 13 bases between. Supplemented by reference TRBV19 and TRBJ2-3, the full variable domain reads DGGITQSPKYLFRKEGQNVTLSCEQNLNHDAMYWYRQDPGQGLRLIYYSQIVNDFQKGDIAEGYSVSREKKESFPLTVTSAQKNPTAFYLCASSIGGPSTDTQYFGPGTRLTVL.

The V call is TRBV10-1, the J call TRBJ2-7, with 9 bases that match TRBD1. Germline V gene data show CDR1 as WNHNN and CDR2 as SYGVQD (reference sequence). CDR3 length equals 12 residues. J was trimmed by 6 bases and V by 6 bases; bases with no gene match: 3. CDR3 coding DNA: TGCGCCAGCAGCGAGGACAGGGGCGAGCAGTACTTC. It codes for CASSEDRGEQYF.

The chain carries TRBV28 and TRBJ1-2, with D possibly matching TRBD1 (6 bases). Trimming stripped 3 bases from V and 7 bases from J, with 18 bases between. Germline values: CDR1 MDHEN, CDR2 SYDVKM. The CDR3 loop spans 15 amino acids. CDR3 sequence: CASSLRVYRVRGYTF. As DNA, the CDR3 is TGTGCCAGCAGTTTGAGGGTCTACAGGGTTCGTGGCTACACCTTC.

This rearrangement joins TRBV2 to TRBJ1-2; D not resolved. V was cut by 7 bases and J by 3 bases, with 12 bases left in between. Germline V CDR1 and CDR2: SNHLY, FYNNEI. The CDR3 spans 13 residues. The DNA of the CDR3 is TGTGCCAGCACGGCAGGCGTTTACTATGGCTACACCTTC. Amino acid sequence: CASTAGVYYGYTF.

The chain recombines TRBV15 with TRBJ1-2, with D perhaps matching TRBD1 (5 bases). V dropped 4 bases and J dropped 7 bases, with 13 bases sitting between them. CDR3 length equals 13 residues. In germline, CDR1 is LNHNV, CDR2 YYDKDF (reference sequence). This CDR3 reads CATSTSGGSGYTF. The CDR3 bases are TGTGCCACCAGCACCTCGGGGGGGTCTGGCTACACCTTC.

This clone was seen more than once but under ten times. This chain connects TRBV13 to TRBJ2-7; D is unresolved. There are 13 residues in the CDR3. With 2 bases removed from V and 5 bases from J, the gap between germline ends came to 10 bases. Germline-derived CDR1 and CDR2 are PRHDT and FYEKMQ (reference sequence). The CDR3 reads CASSLRQVHEQYF. The CDR3 DNA is TGTGCCAGCAGCTTAAGGCAGGTTCACGAGCAGTACTTC.

CDR3 DNA sequence: TGTGCCACTACCGAGGCAGCCTCCTATGGCTACACCTTC. This translates into CATTEAASYGYTF. The chain recombines TRBV2 with TRBJ1-2; unclear D gene. Trimming left V 10 bases short and J 4 bases short, with 16 bases between. Germline V gene lookup returns CDR1 SNHLY and CDR2 FYNNEI. The CDR3 consists of 13 residues.

The chain has TRBV5-4 and TRBJ2-1, with 11 bases fitting TRBD1. Germline CDR1 is SGHNT and CDR2 is YYREEE (reference sequence). The CDR3 is 15 amino acids. V gave up 4 bases and J gave up 8 bases; unmatched junction bases: 8. In DNA, the CDR3 is TGTGCCAGCAGCAGAGGACAGGGGGCGCGGGATGAGCAGTTCTTC. This encodes CASSRGQGARDEQFF.

V gene TRBV15 combines with J gene TRBJ1-1; D remains ambiguous. The germline V and J ends were trimmed by 0 bases and 1 base, with 6 bases remaining between them. Looked up from germline, CDR1 is LNHNV and CDR2 is YYDKDF (reference sequence). The CDR3 sequence is 14 residues long. The CDR3 DNA sequence: TGTGCCACCAGCAGAGACATCCAGAACACTGAAGCTTTCTTT. It yields the protein CATSRDIQNTEAFF.

V usage is TRBV2 and J usage is TRBJ2-1, with TRBD2 identical over 9 bases. CDR3 length equals 17 residues. After removal of 3 bases from V and 3 bases from J, the junction contained 9 bases not matched to a gene. Germline V gives CDR1 SNHLY, CDR2 FYNNEI. The CDR3 region is CASSELLAGSIYNEQFF. CDR3 nucleotide sequence: TGTGCCAGCAGTGAGTTGCTAGCGGGATCAATCTACAATGAGCAGTTCTTC.

As regards this clone: At one boundary the junction diverges from the germline segment, which might be a read error. This chain joins TRBV7-9 and TRBJ2-6; D is possibly TRBD1 (7 bases). The CDR3 sequence is 18 residues long. From germline, CDR1 is SEHNR and CDR2 FQNEAQ (reference sequence). The chain's CDR3 is CSSSLGGGGLSGANVLTF. The CDR3 DNA follows: TGTTCCAGCAGCTTAGGTGGAGGGGGCCTCTCTGGGGCCAACGTCCTGACTTTC.

The chain links TRBV4-2 to TRBJ2-3, with 10 bases fitting TRBD2. Unmatched junction bases numbered 6, after V lost 0 bases and J lost 0 bases. CDR3 length: 18 amino acids. Germline-derived CDR1 and CDR2 are LGHNA and YNFKEQ. For the CDR3, the DNA is TGTGCCAGCAGCCAAGAGTTAGCGGGAGGCTCTAGCACAGATACGCAGTATTTT. This gives the protein CASSQELAGGSSTDTQYF.

The chain couples TRBV6-5 to TRBJ2-3; 7 bases align to TRBD2. After removal of 2 bases from V and 3 bases from J, the junction contained 2 bases not matched to a gene. The length of the CDR3 is 14 residues. Looked up from germline, CDR1 is MNHEY and CDR2 is SVGAGI. The CDR3 region is CASSYQRETDTQYF. As DNA, the CDR3 is TGTGCCAGCAGTTACCAGCGGGAAACAGATACGCAGTATTTT.